The sequence of this TCR beta chain was determined in a study of tumor and adjacent non-tumor tissue in lung cancer (dated by TCRdb to the late 2010s). General notes on the study: Patients with adenocarcinoma (over 11), squamous cell carcinoma (2) and small cell lung cancer (1) were included in the cohort. The roughly 15 patients were aged about 31 to 76 years, included 10 men and 5 women, and had TNM stage I to III disease. A total of 95 million to 150 million productive TCRbeta reads were generated by sequencing, corresponding to an average of roughly 4 million reads per sample. Bulk TCRbeta repertoires were compared between lung tumor tissue and matched distant non-tumor lung tissue obtained from over 13 lung cancer patients. A few dozen paired specimens, one tumor and one normal lung sample per patient, were profiled by TCRbeta CDR3 sequencing.

RNA was isolated from bulk, unsorted tissue, and RNA quality was assessed with a NanoDrop ND-1000 and an Agilent 2100. Newly diagnosed lung cancer patients without prior chemotherapy who had been admitted for thoracic surgery in China between August and November 2014 were enrolled as donors. The study excluded patients who had received radiotherapy or chemotherapy before or who had another cancer at the same time. Pieces of surgical tissue measuring 1-2 cm3 were kept in RNAlater solution and held at -80 degrees C until needed. The library was prepared using multiplex PCR. TCRdb lists the instrument as Illumina HiSeq 2500. TCRbeta libraries were built by three rounds of nested PCR using primers (Table S4), following protocols modified from ARM-PCR. Before sequencing, PCR products of 200-500 bp were excised from the gel and purified with the QIAquick gel extraction kit. In the original analysis: Trimmomatic was used to clean the reads, FLASH was used to merge the reads into complete CDR3 sequences, and MiTCR was used to assign the reads to V(D)J germline segments. Clonal diversity was computed as the inverse Simpson's index with VDJtools. Productive reads were defined as in-frame sequences without a premature stop codon. Through fastp at Q25 and MiXCR, TCRdb rebuilt clones from the public reads, retaining in-frame beta chains. Duplicate CDR3 protein sequences are folded into a single record with the most common DNA and genes. TCRdb's processing, not the authors', yielded these V and J calls. For this sample the table gives about 85,000 distinct CDR3 sequences, of which around three fifths were detected only once. Clones ranked in the top ten supply approximately 15% of the sample.

With regard to this clonotype: The antigen it binds to is not known. One junction end disagrees with the germline gene, perhaps due to a read error.

Broad study findings and their caveats: The top 100 clones made up a significantly larger cumulative share of the repertoire in normal lung than in tumor tissue. Neither the sequencing platform nor unique molecular identifiers are named or mentioned anywhere in the methods. Tumor tissue showed significantly higher TCR diversity (inverse Simpson) than normal lung tissue, at 431.37 vs 166.20 (P = 0.0075, Mann-Whitney U test). Because peripheral blood was not sequenced, the blood TCRbeta repertoires of the lung cancer patients in the study went unexamined. The cohort had only roughly 14 patients, and the authors noted that larger samples and more detailed clinical data are needed. Significantly higher TCR diversity was found in younger patients, and higher tumor TCR diversity was associated with shorter overall and disease-free survival.

The TCR was taken from a man in his sixties or seventies with non-small cell lung cancer. What was sequenced was lung tumor tissue.

The base sequence is TGTGCCAGCAGCAAACTAGCGGGGGACCTCAATGAACAGTCCTTC. It translates as CASSKLAGDLNEQSF. This chain is built from TRBV11-2 and TRBJ2-1, with 11 junctional bases fitting TRBD2. Its CDR3 holds 15 amino acids, cysteine through phenylalanine. Only CDR3 DNA is held: 45 bases, read in frame from base 1. The germline V gene gives CDR1 as SGHAT and CDR2 as FQNNGV.